This TCR beta chain was documented in a study of blood T cell repertoires in COVID-19. Background on the study: Italy, Spain and the United States were the sources of the convalescent and acute COVID-19 samples.

Data came from immunoSEQ multiplex PCR; TCRdb stores just in-frame clones and leaves some out. Found here are approximately 250,000 clones, 88% of them singletons; the top ten hold over 2%. Residents of under 25 US areas, aged about 18 to 95 years, made up the participants. Participants were placed into cohorts based on the clinical history they reported. Germline lookup yields CDR1 SQVTM and CDR2 ANQGSEA. The CDR3 runs 13 residues. The V gene end was trimmed by 4 bases and the J gene end by 9 bases; junction bases not matched to a gene: 6. This TCR derives from a woman aged 55-69 years in a cohort exposed to, infected with or recovered from COVID-19 (not recorded which). J is TRBJ2-1 and V is TRBV29-1; TRBD1 agrees at 10 bases. Sequencing was carried out using PBMCs or T cells enriched from blood (not recorded which). In DNA form, the CDR3 reads TGCAGCGTTGGACAGGGGGCGTCTCGTGAGCAGTTCTTC. Translation: CSVGQGASREQFF.